This T cell receptor beta chain is drawn from a study of blood T cell repertoires in COVID-19. For the study at large: In each case, the material was cDNA or gDNA derived from T cells, B-cell-depleted T cells, or PBMCs.

Trimming removed 4 bases from V and 1 base from J, with 14 bases in between. This CDR3 comprises 15 residues. Germline V CDR1 and CDR2: MGHDK, SYGVNS. As originally analysed: It was from reference gene primer amplification that nucleated cell counts were estimated. Clones were read by immunoSEQ multiplex PCR, and TCRdb kept only the in-frame ones, dropping some. V and J calls and clone size are as listed in that table; D and trimming were resolved from the DNA. The sample yields around 60,000 clones, around 80% seen once. This chain links TRBV25-1 with TRBJ2-7, with D tentatively TRBD2 (6 bases). The origin of this receptor is a man between 25 and 39 years old with COVID-19, enrolled during active disease. The sample consisted of peripheral blood. CDR3 DNA sequence: TGTGCCAGCAGTGCCCGGGACTTAGAGTCCTACGAGCAGTACTTC. Protein product: CASSARDLESYEQYF.